One and the same sample provided the 27 T cell receptor beta chains below, sequenced in a study of CD8 T cells in Susac syndrome. RNA amounts of about 0.5 to 1 ug underwent reverse transcription with random hexamers. Using its own MiXCR run on the immunoSEQ multiplex PCR reads, TCRdb lists one record per CDR3 protein. The table includes a few hundred thousand distinct CDR3 sequences, around 96% detected once. Sequenced: CD4+ T cells from PBMCs. The source is a human donor with multiple sclerosis.

The rearrangement uses TRBV5-1 and TRBJ1-1; D gene ambiguous. CDR1 SGHRS and CDR2 YFSETQ come from the germline V gene. Trimming took off 2 bases at V and 1 base at J, with 6 bases between the two ends. The CDR3 length is 13 residues. CDR3 bases: TGCGCCAGCAGCTTATCCGAGAACACTGAAGCTTTCTTT. This translates into CASSLSENTEAFF.

This chain links TRBV13 with TRBJ2-5, with 8 nucleotides matching TRBD2. Germline V gene lookup returns CDR1 PRHDT and CDR2 FYEKMQ (reference sequence). The length of the CDR3 is 14 residues. Germline trimming cut 3 bases from V and 4 bases from J; bases unmatched to any gene: 4. The CDR3 loop is CASSLASGRETQYF. CDR3 nucleotides: TGTGCCAGCAGCTTGGCTAGCGGGCGAGAGACCCAGTACTTC. Filled out from reference TRBV13 and TRBJ2-5, the complete variable domain reads AAGVIQSPRHLIKEKRETATLKCYPIPRHDTVYWYQQGPGQDPQFLISFYEKMQSDKGSIPDRFSAQQFSDYHSELNMSSLELGDSALYFCASSLASGRETQYFGPGTRLLVL.

This CDR3 reads CASTVGLGSGANVLTF. The DNA for the CDR3 is TGTGCCAGCACCGTCGGGTTAGGTTCTGGGGCCAACGTCCTGACTTTC. V and J are TRBV12-3 or TRBV12-4 and TRBJ2-6; D is uncertain. Trimming left V 7 bases short and J 1 base short, with 14 bases between. This CDR3 is 16 amino acids long.

The V and J genes are TRBV20-1 and TRBJ2-1; D remains ambiguous. V was shortened by 5 bases and J by 7 bases, with 21 bases between the two germline ends. Germline V lookup: CDR1 DFQATT, CDR2 SNEGSKA (reference sequence). The CDR3 is 15 residues long. The CDR3: CSAPAASTLRNEQFF. The CDR3 coding sequence is TGCAGTGCTCCCGCTGCCTCGACGTTGAGGAATGAGCAGTTCTTC.

CDR3 nucleotides: TGCAGCGGGAAGGACGGCAGCACAGATACGCAGTATTTT. Its protein is CSGKDGSTDTQYF. The chain has TRBV20-1 and TRBJ2-3; tentatively, D is TRBD2 (5 bases). CDR1 is DFQATT, CDR2 SNEGSKA, per germline (reference sequence). The CDR3 is 13 residues long.

This chain connects TRBV18 to TRBJ1-2, with D maybe TRBD1 (6 bases). V lost 1 base to trimming and J lost 9 bases, with 9 bases between them. CDR3 length: 12 amino acids. CDR1 and CDR2 from the germline V gene are KGHSH and LQKENI. Here the CDR3 DNA reads TGTGCCAGCTCACCACAGACAGGCCGCTACACCTTC. Translated, it gives CASSPQTGRYTF.

The chain recombines TRBV10-3 with TRBJ2-4; D is undetermined. V was trimmed by 6 bases and J by 0 bases, leaving 9 bases between them. CDR3 length: 14 residues. Germline V gene lookup returns CDR1 ENHRY and CDR2 SYGVKD. CDR3 nucleotides: TGTGCCATCAGCCCTGAGGTAGCCAAAAACATTCAGTACTTC. This sequence encodes CAISPEVAKNIQYF.

This clonotype was seen more than once but under ten times. In nucleotides, the CDR3 is TGCAGCGTGAACGGACTAGCGGGATTAGATACGCAGTATTTT. Its translation: CSVNGLAGLDTQYF. This chain connects TRBV29-1 to TRBJ2-3, with 12 positions matching TRBD2. CDR1 SQVTM and CDR2 ANQGSEA come from the germline V gene. The CDR3 contains 14 residues. Germline trimming cut 6 bases from V and 5 bases from J; bases unmatched to any gene: 6.

CDR3 sequence reads: CASSEGTGMNEQFF. Written as DNA, the CDR3 is TGTGCCAGCAGTGAAGGGACAGGGATGAATGAGCAGTTCTTC. The gene calls are TRBV2 and TRBJ2-1; 8 bases match TRBD1. This CDR3 region has 14 residues. V lost 1 base to trimming and J lost 7 bases; unmatched junction nucleotides: 3. Germline CDR1 reads SNHLY; CDR2 reads FYNNEI.

J is TRBJ1-6 and V is TRBV27; D unresolved. Per the germline V gene, CDR1 is MNHEY and CDR2 is SMNVEV (reference sequence). The CDR3 is 17 residues long. The ends were cut back, 0 bases at V and 4 bases at J, with 13 bases in the middle. In nucleotides, the CDR3 is TGTGCCAGCAGTTTATCGAGCGAGCCGGGATATAATTCACCCCTCCACTTT. Protein product: CASSLSSEPGYNSPLHF.

The V and J genes are TRBV3-1 and TRBJ1-5; D not certain. The CDR3 covers 14 residues. The germline V gene encodes CDR1 LGHDT and CDR2 YNNKEL (reference sequence). Trimming took off 1 base at V and 3 bases at J, with 7 bases between the two ends. The CDR3 loop is CASSQGLYNQPQHF. CDR3 bases: TGTGCCAGCAGCCAAGGGTTGTACAATCAGCCCCAGCATTTT.

The rearrangement links TRBV27 to TRBJ1-4; TRBD1 aligns across 7 bases. V shed 4 bases and J 8 bases; nucleotides not matched to a gene: 4. This CDR3 is 13 amino acids long. Germline-derived CDR1 and CDR2 are MNHEY and SMNVEV (reference sequence). The CDR3 is CASSYRGPEKLFF. The CDR3 coding sequence is TGTGCCAGCAGTTACAGGGGACCCGAAAAACTGTTTTTT.

V usage is TRBV9 and J usage is TRBJ2-7; a weak D match, TRBD1 (6 bases). The CDR3 runs to 14 residues. V was trimmed by 4 bases and J by 6 bases, leaving 17 bases between them. From germline, CDR1 is SGDLS and CDR2 YYNGEE. Here the CDR3 DNA reads TGTGCCAGCAGCCCTCTACCTATAGGGGGCGAGCAGTACTTC. This codes for CASSPLPIGGEQYF.

CDR3: CAIRGSGGEQYF. The CDR3 bases are TGTGCCATCCGCGGGAGTGGGGGCGAGCAGTACTTC. The V and J genes are TRBV10-3 and TRBJ2-7, with 7 bases matching TRBD2. With 8 bases clipped from V and 6 bases from J, the junction kept 7 bases outside the gene matches. The CDR3 is 12 residues long. Germline CDR1 ENHRY, CDR2 SYGVKD.

Only a few counts were recorded for this clonotype. The chain is built from TRBV9 and TRBJ1-5; D may be TRBD1 (5 bases). The CDR3 is made up of 13 amino acids. The V and J ends lost 2 bases and 7 bases respectively, with 10 bases between them. The germline V gene encodes CDR1 SGDLS and CDR2 YYNGEE. The CDR3 sequence: CASSVGGGQPQHF. In DNA, the CDR3 is TGTGCCAGCAGCGTCGGTGGGGGACAGCCCCAGCATTTT.

CDR3 bases: TGCAGTGCCCATCTAGGAGGCGAGCAGTACTTC. It is translated as CSAHLGGEQYF. V usage is TRBV20-1 and J usage is TRBJ2-7, with a weak D call TRBD2 (5 bases). Germline CDR1 and CDR2: DFQATT and SNEGSKA (reference sequence). V dropped 6 bases and J dropped 6 bases, with 12 bases sitting between them. This CDR3 contains 11 residues.

The chain is built from TRBV29-1 and TRBJ1-2; a weak D match, TRBD1 (5 bases). This CDR3 contains 15 residues. V was trimmed by 4 bases and J by 0 bases, leaving 15 bases between them. Per the germline V gene, CDR1 is SQVTM and CDR2 is ANQGSEA. The CDR3 DNA follows: TGCAGCGTTGGACAGTTAACTACCTCTAACTATGGCTACACCTTC. Its translation is CSVGQLTTSNYGYTF.

This chain uses TRBV29-1 with TRBJ2-5; possible D gene TRBD1, 6 bases. The CDR3 has 13 residues. The germline V and J ends were trimmed by 6 bases and 3 bases, with 14 bases remaining between them. The germline gives CDR1 SQVTM, CDR2 ANQGSEA. The CDR3 DNA reads as TGCAGCGTGGAAACAGGGTTAAAAGAGACCCAGTACTTC. Residues: CSVETGLKETQYF.

This clonotype was seen a single time. The chain links TRBV9 to TRBJ2-7; 12 bases fit TRBD2. With 0 bases clipped from V and 3 bases from J, the junction kept 7 bases outside the gene matches. Germline V gives CDR1 SGDLS, CDR2 YYNGEE. The CDR3 has 17 residues. The CDR3 is CASSVGTSGKGGYEQYF. In nucleotides, the CDR3 is TGTGCCAGCAGCGTAGGGACTAGCGGGAAAGGGGGCTACGAGCAGTACTTC.

V usage is TRBV12-3 or TRBV12-4 and J usage is TRBJ2-3; 9 bases agree with TRBD2. With V trimmed by 3 bases and J by 5 bases, 12 bases remained unmatched. The CDR3 runs 17 residues. CDR3 bases: TGTGCCAGCAGTTTGCCCAGAGCGGGAGGATGGGGAGATACGCAGTATTTT. Its translation is CASSLPRAGGWGDTQYF.

This chain connects TRBV5-1 to TRBJ2-1; 8 bases line up with TRBD2. Losses at the gene ends were 0 bases for V and 0 bases for J; bases not matched to a gene: 11. Germline-derived CDR1 and CDR2 are SGHRS and YFSETQ. The CDR3 has 19 amino acids. The CDR3 DNA follows: TGCGCCAGCAGCTTGGCCGCGGCTAGCGGGCCGAGCTCCTACAATGAGCAGTTCTTC. Residues: CASSLAAASGPSSYNEQFF.

This chain links TRBV27 with TRBJ2-7, with 8 nucleotides matching TRBD2. Losses at the gene ends were 6 bases for V and 2 bases for J; bases not matched to a gene: 3. Germline V gives CDR1 MNHEY, CDR2 SMNVEV (reference sequence). The CDR3 covers 13 residues. DNA for the CDR3: TGTGCCAGCAGAGAAGCGGGGGCCTACGAGCAGTACTTC. Protein sequence: CASREAGAYEQYF.

The gene calls are TRBV29-1 and TRBJ2-7; D is undetermined. V dropped 3 bases and J dropped 7 bases, with 19 bases sitting between them. Germline CDR1 reads SQVTM; CDR2 reads ANQGSEA. This CDR3 contains 14 residues. Here the CDR3 DNA reads TGCAGCGTTGAGGTTGTCAGCCCCAGAGGTGAGCAGTACTTC. Translating gives CSVEVVSPRGEQYF.

The rearrangement joins TRBV29-1 to TRBJ2-3; 11 positions agree with TRBD2. This CDR3 is 14 amino acids long. The germline gives CDR1 SQVTM, CDR2 ANQGSEA. V shed 3 bases, J shed 4 bases, and the junction held 3 bases outside the gene matches. CDR3 nucleotides: TGCAGCGTTGAGTTAGCGGGAGGGGCAGATACGCAGTATTTT. It is translated as CSVELAGGADTQYF.

The rearrangement links TRBV25-1 to TRBJ2-5, with a tentative D call TRBD1 (5 bases). There are 15 residues in the CDR3. CDR1 is MGHDK, CDR2 SYGVNS, per germline. Trimming removed 3 bases at V and 2 bases at J, with 13 bases between. For the CDR3, the DNA is TGTGCCAGCAGTGACCCCCGTAGGGGTCAAGAGACCCAGTACTTC. Residues: CASSDPRRGQETQYF.

J is TRBJ2-6 and V is TRBV19; no firm D call. The V end lost 3 bases, the J end lost 2 bases, and 14 bases lay between the germline ends. The CDR3 covers 17 residues. Germline V lookup: CDR1 LNHDA, CDR2 SQIVND (reference sequence). CDR3 nucleotides: TGTGCCAGTAGTATTACGAACCAACTCACTGGGGCCAACGTCCTGACTTTC. Encoded protein: CASSITNQLTGANVLTF. The full variable domain, rest sourced from reference TRBV19 and TRBJ2-6, is DGGITQSPKYLFRKEGQNVTLSCEQNLNHDAMYWYRQDPGQGLRLIYYSQIVNDFQKGDIAEGYSVSREKKESFPLTVTSAQKNPTAFYLCASSITNQLTGANVLTFGAGSRLTVL.

The chain has TRBV18 and TRBJ2-5, with 8 bases fitting TRBD2. Looked up from germline, CDR1 is KGHSH and CDR2 is LQKENI. The CDR3 loop spans 17 amino acids. V shed 5 bases and J 5 bases; nucleotides not matched to a gene: 16. CDR3 loop: CASSTGTRTSFGETQYF. CDR3 in DNA: TGTGCCAGCTCAACCGGGACTAGGACATCCTTCGGGGAGACCCAGTACTTC.